Below are 14 T cell receptor beta chains sequenced from a single sample in a study of blood T cell repertoires in COVID-19. TCRdb's table, derived via immunoSEQ multiplex PCR, lists solely in-frame clones and lacks some. The table includes some 380,000 clones, around 89% detected once. Material: peripheral blood. The receptors derive from a man between 18 and 35 years old with active or convalescent COVID-19.

The chain combines TRBV7-9 with TRBJ2-3; no firm D call. Germline V gene lookup returns CDR1 SEHNR and CDR2 FQNEAQ (reference sequence). Trimming cost V 0 bases and J 3 bases, with 13 bases left between them. The CDR3 totals 16 residues. The CDR3 sequence is CASSLAVGTVTDTQYF. CDR3 nucleotide sequence: TGTGCCAGCAGCTTAGCGGTGGGTACAGTTACAGATACGCAGTATTTT. The full variable domain, in which reference TRBV7-9 and TRBJ2-3 provide the parts outside the CDR3, is DTGVSQNPRHKITKRGQNVTFRCDPISEHNRLYWYRQTLGQGPEFLTYFQNEAQLEKSRLLSDRFSAERPKGSFSTLEIQRTEQGDSAMYLCASSLAVGTVTDTQYFGPGTRLTVL.

The chain recombines TRBV29-1 with TRBJ1-1; the D is unclear. Germline V gives CDR1 SQVTM, CDR2 ANQGSEA. This CDR3 has 14 amino acids. V shed 1 base and J shed 1 base, with 10 bases lying between them. CDR3 in amino acids: CSVEGGSGNTEAFF. The CDR3 DNA reads as TGCAGCGTTGAAGGTGGTTCAGGGAACACTGAAGCTTTCTTT.

The rearrangement joins TRBV5-6 to TRBJ1-2; D call uncertain. The germline gives CDR1 SGHDT, CDR2 YYEEEE. The CDR3 is 16 residues long. Trimming removed 4 bases at V and 2 bases at J, with 18 bases between. The CDR3 spells CASSLGSNHPNYGYTF. CDR3 DNA sequence: TGTGCCAGCAGCCTGGGGTCTAATCATCCGAACTATGGCTACACCTTC.

This sequence joins TRBV5-1 and TRBJ2-2; D may be TRBD2 (5 bases). The CDR3 is 15 amino acids. Germline CDR1 is SGHRS and CDR2 is YFSETQ. Trimming cost V 6 bases and J 5 bases, with 17 bases left between them. The CDR3 DNA is TGCGCCAGCACGAGCGGTCAGACTGGGACCGGGGAGCTGTTTTTT. It specifies CASTSGQTGTGELFF.

This clone is a singleton in its sample. The chain recombines TRBV4-1 with TRBJ1-2, with 7 bases lining up with TRBD1. The CDR3 is 15 residues long. Germline trimming cut 3 bases from V and 2 bases from J; bases unmatched to any gene: 6. CDR1 is MGHRA and CDR2 is YSYEKL in the germline V gene. The CDR3 sequence is CASSQPQQGNYGYTF. DNA for the CDR3: TGCGCCAGCAGCCAGCCCCAACAGGGGAACTATGGCTACACCTTC.

The chain uses TRBV11-2 and TRBJ2-7, with 11 positions matching TRBD1. The CDR3 is 15 amino acids. The V gene's germline CDR1 is SGHAT and CDR2 FQNNGV. With V trimmed by 5 bases and J by 8 bases, 11 bases remained unmatched. The CDR3 DNA sequence: TGTGCCAGCAGCGGCCGGGACAGGGGGGATTTGCAGCAGTACTTC. Translated, it gives CASSGRDRGDLQQYF.

J is TRBJ1-6 and V is TRBV7-6, with TRBD1 as a possible D gene (5 bases). Trimming shortened V by 4 bases and J by 10 bases, and 17 bases separated the two germline ends. The germline V gene has CDR1 SGHVS and CDR2 FNYEAQ. This CDR3 spans 15 amino acids. The CDR3 here is CASSSSGTEGSPLHF. The CDR3 DNA reads as TGTGCCAGCAGCTCCTCCGGGACGGAGGGCTCACCCCTCCACTTT.

The V gene is TRBV7-2, the J gene TRBJ2-1, with D possibly matching TRBD1 (5 bases). The CDR3 sequence is 15 residues long. Per germline, CDR1 SGHTA and CDR2 FQGNSA. Trimming took 5 bases from V and 7 from J, leaving 18 bases between them. The CDR3, as DNA: TGTGCCAGCAGCCTATGGACACGGGTGGGGAATGAGCAGTTCTTC. Translating it yields CASSLWTRVGNEQFF.

The V gene is TRBV6-5, the J gene TRBJ1-2, with 8 bases identical to TRBD1. J lost 8 bases, V lost 4 bases, and 6 bases had no gene match. The CDR3 loop spans 13 amino acids. The germline V gene has CDR1 MNHEY and CDR2 SVGAGI. The DNA for the CDR3 is TGTGCCAGCAGTTCGGACAGGGTAAAAGGCTACACCTTC. This encodes CASSSDRVKGYTF.

This clone was seen just once. CDR3 sequence: CASSRDWVPGELFF. The CDR3, as DNA: TGTGCCAGCAGCCGCGACTGGGTCCCCGGGGAGCTGTTTTTT. V and J are TRBV3-1 (or the pseudogene TRBV3-2) and TRBJ2-2; D gene uncertain. V dropped 4 bases and J dropped 6 bases, with 12 bases sitting between them. Germline V lookup: CDR1 LGHDT, CDR2 YNNKEL (reference sequence). The CDR3 runs 14 residues.

The V and J genes are TRBV28 and TRBJ1-2; 9 nucleotides line up with TRBD1. With V trimmed by 2 bases and J by 5 bases, 6 bases remained unmatched. Germline values: CDR1 MDHEN, CDR2 SYDVKM. This CDR3 comprises 15 residues. CDR3 coding DNA: TGTGCCAGCAGTTTAGGGACAGGGCGGGAATATGGCTACACCTTC. Its protein product is CASSLGTGREYGYTF.

Only a few counts were recorded for this clone. The chain couples TRBV5-4 to TRBJ1-4; TRBD1 is a possible D gene (5 bases). Trimming removed 3 bases from V and 6 bases from J, with 15 bases in between. The germline V gene encodes CDR1 SGHNT and CDR2 YYREEE (reference sequence). This CDR3 contains 15 residues. The chain's CDR3 is CASSWGPREDEKLFF. CDR3 nucleotide sequence: TGTGCCAGCAGCTGGGGACCCAGGGAGGATGAAAAACTGTTTTTT.

The chain uses TRBV9 and TRBJ1-1; D gene unclear. The V and J ends lost 2 bases and 13 bases respectively, with 18 bases between them. The CDR3 spans 13 residues. Germline V lookup: CDR1 SGDLS, CDR2 YYNGEE. CDR3 coding DNA: TGTGCCAGCAGCGTCCAGGCTCTCGGTTCGGTTTTCTTT. This sequence encodes CASSVQALGSVFF.

By frequency in the sample, this clone is medium-sized (0.01 to 0.1%). The V and J genes are TRBV7-9 and TRBJ2-3, with TRBD1 matching over 9 bases. The CDR3 covers 17 residues. Germline assignment: CDR1 SEHNR and CDR2 FQNEAQ (reference sequence). With V trimmed by 4 bases and J by 0 bases, 8 bases remained unmatched. The CDR3 DNA sequence: TGTGCCAGCAGCTCCCTGGGGGGGACAGGGAGCACAGATACGCAGTATTTT. Residues: CASSSLGGTGSTDTQYF.